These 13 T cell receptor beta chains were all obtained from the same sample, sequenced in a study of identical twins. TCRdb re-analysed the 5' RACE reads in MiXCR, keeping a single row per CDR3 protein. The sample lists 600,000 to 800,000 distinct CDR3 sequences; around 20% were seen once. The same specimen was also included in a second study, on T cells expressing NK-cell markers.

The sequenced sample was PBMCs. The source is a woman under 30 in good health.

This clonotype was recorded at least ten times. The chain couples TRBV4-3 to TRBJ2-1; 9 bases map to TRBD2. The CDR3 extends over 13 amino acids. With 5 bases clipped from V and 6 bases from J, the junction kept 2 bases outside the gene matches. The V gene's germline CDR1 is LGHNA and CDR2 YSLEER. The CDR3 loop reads CASSVGLANEQFF. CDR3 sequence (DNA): TGCGCCAGCAGCGTGGGACTAGCCAATGAGCAGTTCTTC.

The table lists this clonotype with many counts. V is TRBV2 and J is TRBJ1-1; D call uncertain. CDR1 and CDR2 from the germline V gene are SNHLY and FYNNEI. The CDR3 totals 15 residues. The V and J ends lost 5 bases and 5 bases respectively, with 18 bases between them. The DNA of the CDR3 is TGTGCCAGCAGTCTTCGACGGGAACGGTATACTGAAGCTTTCTTT. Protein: CASSLRRERYTEAFF.

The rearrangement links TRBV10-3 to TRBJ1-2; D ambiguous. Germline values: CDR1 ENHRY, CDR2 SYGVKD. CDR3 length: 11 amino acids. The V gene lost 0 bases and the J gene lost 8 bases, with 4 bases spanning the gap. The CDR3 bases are TGTGCCATCAGTGAGTCGATGGGCTACACCTTC. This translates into CAISESMGYTF.

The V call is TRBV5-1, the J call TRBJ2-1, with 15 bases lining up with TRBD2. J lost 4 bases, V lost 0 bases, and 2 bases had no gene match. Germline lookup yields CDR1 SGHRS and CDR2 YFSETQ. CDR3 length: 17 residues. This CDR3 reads CASSLAGTSGRYNEQFF. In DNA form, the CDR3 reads TGCGCCAGCAGCTTGGCCGGGACTAGCGGGAGGTACAATGAGCAGTTCTTC.

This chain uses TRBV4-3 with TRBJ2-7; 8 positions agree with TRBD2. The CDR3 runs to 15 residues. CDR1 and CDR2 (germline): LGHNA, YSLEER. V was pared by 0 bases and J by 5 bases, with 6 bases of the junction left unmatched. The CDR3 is CASSQDWAGGDEQYF. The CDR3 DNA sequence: TGCGCCAGCAGCCAAGATTGGGCGGGGGGTGACGAGCAGTACTTC.

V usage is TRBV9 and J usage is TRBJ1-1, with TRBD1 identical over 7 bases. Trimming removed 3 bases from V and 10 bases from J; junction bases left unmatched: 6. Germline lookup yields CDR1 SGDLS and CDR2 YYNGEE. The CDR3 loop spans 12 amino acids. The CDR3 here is CASSGESGGAFF. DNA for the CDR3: TGTGCCAGCAGCGGCGAATCAGGGGGAGCTTTCTTT.

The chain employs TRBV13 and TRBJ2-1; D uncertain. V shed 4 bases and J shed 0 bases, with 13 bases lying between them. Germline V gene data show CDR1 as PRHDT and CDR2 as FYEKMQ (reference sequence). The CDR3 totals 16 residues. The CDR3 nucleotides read TGTGCCAGCAGCTCACCTCCGCCTAGCTCCTACAATGAGCAGTTCTTC. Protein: CASSSPPPSSYNEQFF. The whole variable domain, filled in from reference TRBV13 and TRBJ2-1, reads AAGVIQSPRHLIKEKRETATLKCYPIPRHDTVYWYQQGPGQDPQFLISFYEKMQSDKGSIPDRFSAQQFSDYHSELNMSSLELGDSALYFCASSSPPPSSYNEQFFGPGTRLTVL.

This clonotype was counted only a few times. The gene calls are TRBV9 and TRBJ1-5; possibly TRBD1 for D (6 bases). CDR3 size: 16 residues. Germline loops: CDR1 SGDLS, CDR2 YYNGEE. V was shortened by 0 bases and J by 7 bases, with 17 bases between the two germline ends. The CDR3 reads CASSVERVGGRQPQHF. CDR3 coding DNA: TGTGCCAGCAGCGTAGAGAGGGTGGGGGGCCGGCAGCCCCAGCATTTT.

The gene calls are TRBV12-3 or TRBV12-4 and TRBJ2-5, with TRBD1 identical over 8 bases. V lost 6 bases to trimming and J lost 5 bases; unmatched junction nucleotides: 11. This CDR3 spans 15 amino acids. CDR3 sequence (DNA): TGTGCCAGCAGCGACCCGGACAGGGTGGGTGAGACCCAGTACTTC. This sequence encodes CASSDPDRVGETQYF.

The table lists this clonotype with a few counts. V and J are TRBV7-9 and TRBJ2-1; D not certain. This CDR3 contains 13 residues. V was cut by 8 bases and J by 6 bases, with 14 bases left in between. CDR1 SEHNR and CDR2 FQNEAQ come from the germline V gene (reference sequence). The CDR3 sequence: CASCRGGINEQFF. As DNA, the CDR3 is TGTGCCAGCTGCCGTGGTGGGATCAATGAGCAGTTCTTC.

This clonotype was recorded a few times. Here the CDR3 reads CASSSGISTDTQYF. The CDR3 nucleotides are TGTGCCAGCAGCTCCGGTATTAGCACAGATACGCAGTATTTT. The chain joins TRBV7-3 to TRBJ2-3; D call uncertain. CDR1 SGHTA and CDR2 FQGTGA come from the germline V gene. Trimming pared 4 bases from V and 0 bases from J, leaving 8 bases between. This CDR3 is built from 14 residues.

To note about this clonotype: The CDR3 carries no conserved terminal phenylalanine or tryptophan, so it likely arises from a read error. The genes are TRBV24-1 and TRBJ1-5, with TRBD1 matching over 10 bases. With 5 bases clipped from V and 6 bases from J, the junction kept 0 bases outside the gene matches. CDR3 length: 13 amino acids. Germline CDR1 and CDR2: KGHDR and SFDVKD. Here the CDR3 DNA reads TGTGCCACCAGTGGGACAGGGGGTCAGCCCCAGCATTTA. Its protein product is CATSGTGGQPQHL.

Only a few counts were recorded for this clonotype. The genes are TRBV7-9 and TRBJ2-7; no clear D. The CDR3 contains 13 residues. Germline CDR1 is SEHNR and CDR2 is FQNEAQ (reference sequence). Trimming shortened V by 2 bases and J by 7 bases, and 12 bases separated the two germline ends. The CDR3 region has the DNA TGTGCCAGCAGCTTATTCGGAGTAAGGGAGCAGTACTTC. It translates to CASSLFGVREQYF. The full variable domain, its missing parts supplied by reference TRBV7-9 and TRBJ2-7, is DTGVSQNPRHKITKRGQNVTFRCDPISEHNRLYWYRQTLGQGPEFLTYFQNEAQLEKSRLLSDRFSAERPKGSFSTLEIQRTEQGDSAMYLCASSLFGVREQYFGPGTRLTVT.